This T cell receptor (beta chain) was documented in a study of T-cell memory formation after mild COVID-19. Overall study findings and caveats: Pre-infection memory showed some responding clones, and this suggested that cross-reactive memory joined.

V was clipped by 5 bases and J by 10 bases; unmatched bases: 21. Germline V gives CDR1 MNHEY, CDR2 SVGEGT. The CDR3 covers 18 residues. TCRdb recomputed calls from the 5' RACE reads with MiXCR, one row per CDR3 protein. The sample lists roughly 400,000 distinct CDR3 sequences, roughly 26% occurring once. In regard to this clonotype: Antigen unknown.

The receptor comes from an adult woman who had mild COVID-19 (a few samples of this study predate the infection). Cell type and time point are not known. The material sequenced was PBMCs or a T cell subset sorted from them (not recorded which). V usage is TRBV6-2 or TRBV6-3 and J usage is TRBJ2-1, with TRBD2 identical over 9 bases. The CDR3 DNA is TGTGCCAGCAGTCCCTCCCTTGGTAGCGGGAGTCCCCTGGGGGAGCAGTTCTTC. Translating gives CASSPSLGSGSPLGEQFF.